The rows below give T cell receptor beta chains drawn from one sample of a study of blood T cell repertoires in COVID-19. Assay: immunoSEQ multiplex PCR; the TCRdb copy retains only in-frame clones and omits some. The sample has about 350,000 clones, 89% seen once; the top ten hold 3% to 4.5%. The sequenced material came from peripheral blood. The receptors come from a woman aged 60-75 years with COVID-19, enrolled during active disease. Both conserved end residues are part of each CDR3.

14 | TRBV7-9 | CASSSTASTAEAFF
15 | TRBV5-1 | CASSLMGQGKEKLFF
11 | TRBV30 | CALEEGEKLFF
16 | TRBV7-3 | CASSPPGQSSYNEQFF
16 | TRBV19 | CASSAEDRGLNTEAFF
15 | TRBV14 | CASRRPGQTNTEAFF
14 | TRBV5-4 | CASSIRQGSYGYTF
15 | TRBV19 | CATRGLAAPDNEQFF
15 | TRBV7-8 | CASSLSLQGALEAFF
15 | TRBV5-1 | CASSLGGQGTYEQYF
14 | TRBV18 | CASSPSGGRYEQYF
15 | TRBV6-5 | CASSYTGQGNQPQHF
15 | TRBV24-1 | CATSDYGTGRETQYF
14 | TRBV2 | CASSPSVGGQPQHF
14 | TRBV3-1/TRBV3-2 | CASSPRDRGYGYTF
12 | TRBV29-1 | CSVGDRSYGYTF
17 | TRBV27 | CASSSRLAGGLSDTQYF
17 | TRBV7-9 | CASSQRTSGTAYNEQFF
15 | TRBV6-5 | CASTRDSSNTGELFF
15 | TRBV4-1 | CASSQDLSPGETQYF
15 | TRBV5-1 | CASSPAFSGSTEAFF
17 | TRBV7-8 | CASSLITGVLLQETQYF
14 | TRBV19 | CASAPPGSGNTIYF
14 | TRBV27 | CASSSVDSNQPQHF